These T cell receptor beta chains were read from a single sample in a study of regulatory and conventional T cells in RAG deficiency. Produced via immunoSEQ multiplex PCR; TCRdb's table is partial and in-frame only. The sample has about 30,000 clones, over 90% seen once; the top ten hold about 0.17%. The sample was also reused in another study, on regulatory T cells.

The sample was CD25- CD4+ T cells sorted from blood. The origin of the receptors is a human donor in good health. CDR3s include the opening cysteine and the closing phenylalanine or tryptophan. The D gene is left open where the match is weak. Some rows mark clone size as missing; the rest say once, few, many or name a class of expanded clone.

abundance: .
d_gene: TRBD1
v_gene: TRBV5-1
j_gene: TRBJ1-1
CDR3aa: CASSSDRSITEAFF
CDR3nt: TGCGCCAGCAGCTCGGACAGGTCGATCACTGAAGCTTTCTTT

abundance: .
d_gene: TRBD1
v_gene: TRBV19
j_gene: TRBJ1-6
CDR3aa: CASSIEGTGAASPLHF
CDR3nt: TGTGCCAGTAGTATAGAGGGAACAGGGGCTGCTTCACCCCTCCACTTT

abundance: .
d_gene: TRBD2
v_gene: TRBV7-9
j_gene: TRBJ2-1
CDR3aa: CASSLRGLAGNNEQFF
CDR3nt: TGTGCCAGCAGCTTAAGGGGACTAGCGGGGAACAATGAGCAGTTCTTC

abundance: .
d_gene: TRBD1
v_gene: TRBV4-1
j_gene: TRBJ2-5
CDR3aa: CASSQDQRQGETQYF
CDR3nt: TGCGCCAGCAGCCAAGATCAGCGACAGGGGGAGACCCAGTACTTC

abundance: .
d_gene: TRBD1
v_gene: TRBV25-1
j_gene: TRBJ1-5
CDR3aa: CASSGSGGPNQPQHF
CDR3nt: TGTGCCAGCAGTGGATCAGGGGGCCCTAATCAGCCCCAGCATTTT

abundance: .
d_gene: .
v_gene: TRBV7-2
j_gene: TRBJ2-7
CDR3aa: CASSFQGRYEQYF
CDR3nt: TGTGCCAGCAGCTTCCAGGGAAGATACGAGCAGTACTTC

abundance: .
d_gene: TRBD2
v_gene: TRBV10-1
j_gene: TRBJ2-3
CDR3aa: CASSGDYTDTQYF
CDR3nt: TGCGCCAGCAGCGGGGACTACACAGATACGCAGTATTTT

abundance: .
d_gene: .
v_gene: TRBV9
j_gene: TRBJ2-7
CDR3aa: CASSPTGQFYEQYF
CDR3nt: TGTGCCAGCAGCCCCACAGGACAGTTCTACGAGCAGTACTTC

abundance: once
d_gene: TRBD1
v_gene: TRBV29-1
j_gene: TRBJ1-3
CDR3aa: CSVARDSSGNTIYF
CDR3nt: TGCAGCGTCGCCCGGGACAGCTCTGGAAACACCATATATTTT

abundance: .
d_gene: TRBD2
v_gene: TRBV6-1
j_gene: TRBJ2-4
CDR3aa: CASSESWAGGHQGAKNIQYF
CDR3nt: TGTGCCAGCAGTGAATCGTGGGCGGGGGGGCATCAGGGGGCCAAAAACATTCAGTACTTC

abundance: .
d_gene: .
v_gene: TRBV19
j_gene: TRBJ1-1
CDR3aa: CASSIPAGARNTEAFF
CDR3nt: TGTGCCAGTAGTATACCCGCTGGAGCGCGGAACACTGAAGCTTTCTTT

abundance: .
d_gene: TRBD2
v_gene: TRBV19
j_gene: TRBJ2-3
CDR3aa: CASSTGTSGVGDTQYF
CDR3nt: TGTGCCAGTAGTACAGGGACTAGCGGGGTTGGAGATACGCAGTATTTT

abundance: .
d_gene: .
v_gene: TRBV29-1
j_gene: TRBJ2-7
CDR3aa: CSVEVRQGAYEQYF
CDR3nt: TGCAGCGTTGAAGTGCGCCAAGGGGCTTACGAGCAGTACTTC

abundance: .
d_gene: .
v_gene: TRBV10-1
j_gene: TRBJ1-4
CDR3aa: CASRQNNREEKLFF
CDR3nt: TGCGCCAGCAGACAGAACAATAGGGAGGAAAAACTGTTTTTT

abundance: few
d_gene: TRBD1
v_gene: TRBV5-4
j_gene: TRBJ1-3
CDR3aa: CASSPGQGAGGNTIYF
CDR3nt: TGTGCCAGCAGCCCGGGACAGGGGGCAGGCGGAAACACCATATATTTT

abundance: .
d_gene: .
v_gene: TRBV7-6
j_gene: TRBJ1-3
CDR3aa: CASTGGPSGNTIYF
CDR3nt: TGTGCCAGCACCGGAGGACCCTCTGGAAACACCATATATTTT

abundance: .
d_gene: .
v_gene: TRBV9
j_gene: TRBJ1-2
CDR3aa: CASSVGGDLNYGYTF
CDR3nt: TGTGCCAGCAGCGTAGGGGGGGATCTTAACTATGGCTACACCTTC

abundance: .
d_gene: .
v_gene: TRBV11-2
j_gene: TRBJ2-3
CDR3aa: CASSLGGLASDTQYF
CDR3nt: TGTGCCAGCAGCTTAGGTGGGCTGGCATCAGATACGCAGTATTTT

abundance: .
d_gene: TRBD1
v_gene: TRBV30
j_gene: TRBJ2-7
CDR3aa: CAYPPGTGSSYEQYF
CDR3nt: TGTGCCTACCCGCCCGGGACAGGGAGCTCCTACGAGCAGTACTTC

abundance: .
d_gene: .
v_gene: TRBV5-4
j_gene: TRBJ1-2
CDR3aa: CASSQSDSYGYTF
CDR3nt: TGTGCCAGCAGCCAGTCGGACAGCTATGGCTACACCTTC

abundance: .
d_gene: .
v_gene: TRBV12-5
j_gene: TRBJ1-1
CDR3aa: CASGHLGGRAITEAFF
CDR3nt: TGTGCTAGTGGCCACCTCGGGGGGAGGGCGATCACTGAAGCTTTCTTT